This TCR beta chain was found in a study of molecular identifiers for immune sequencing clone quantification. TCRdb fed the PCR reads into MiXCR, producing one record per CDR3 protein. The sample holds 62,000 or so distinct CDR3 sequences, 18% seen once. This clonotype was seen ten or more times. This TCR was sampled from a human donor in good health. Some libraries in this study had Jurkat cell RNA spiked in. The sequencing sample was made of naive CD8+ T cells from blood, with Jurkat cell RNA spiked in. The subset was: FACS-sorted CD8+CD4-CCR7+CD45RA+ naive T cells.

The CDR3 region is CASHTPESTDTQYF. The DNA of the CDR3 is TGTGCCAGCCATACACCGGAGAGCACAGATACGCAGTATTTT. V is TRBV11-2 and J is TRBJ2-3; D is uncertain. This CDR3 has 14 residues. CDR1 is SGHAT and CDR2 is FQNNGV in the germline V gene. The V and J ends lost 8 bases and 0 bases respectively, with 12 bases between them. The variable domain in full, completed from reference TRBV11-2 and TRBJ2-3, reads EAGVAQSPRYKIIEKRQSVAFWCNPISGHATLYWYQQILGQGPKLLIQFQNNGVVDDSQLPKDRFSAERLKGVDSTLKIQPAKLEDSAVYLCASHTPESTDTQYFGPGTRLTVL.